This TCR beta chain was recovered during a study of T cell changes during pregnancy in multiple sclerosis. Generated by immunoSEQ multiplex PCR, the TCRdb table keeps only in-frame clones and is missing some. The repertoire holds 88,000 or so clones, with under 95% as singletons. This CDR3 contains 20 residues. The trim removed 0 bases at V and 4 bases at J, leaving 12 bases unmatched. Germline CDR1 reads LGHNA; CDR2 reads YSLEER. The rearrangement links TRBV4-3 to TRBJ2-3; TRBD2 agrees at 14 bases. The receptor was derived from a female donor with multiple sclerosis, enrolled in a pregnancy study. The starting material was peripheral blood, obtained before pregnancy. The CDR3 is CASSQDPTSGRAVGADTQYF. The DNA of the CDR3 is TGCGCCAGCAGCCAAGACCCGACTAGCGGGAGGGCCGTCGGCGCAGATACGCAGTATTTT.